The 22 T cell receptor beta chains given below trace back to one sample, sequenced in a study of monozygotic twins with inflammatory bowel disease. For each CDR3 protein, TCRdb gives one entry from its re-call of the 5' RACE reads, without DNA. Its table lists about 150,000 distinct CDR3 sequences. The sample comprised blood. These receptors were collected from a human donor with ulcerative colitis or Crohn's disease, or a healthy co-twin of an affected twin (not recorded which).

The V call is TRBV20-1, the J call TRBJ1-5; TCRdb calls TRBD1, which cannot be checked without DNA. CDR1 is DFQATT and CDR2 is SNEGSKA in the germline V gene (reference sequence). The CDR3 spans 15 residues. CDR3 region: CSASEITGGNQPQHF.

The CDR3 protein is CASSHQTNNEQFF. The V call is TRBV18, the J call TRBJ2-1; TCRdb's D call of TRBD2 is untestable without DNA. The CDR3 runs to 13 residues. Germline lookup yields CDR1 KGHSH and CDR2 LQKENI. Full variable domain (remainder filled in from reference TRBV18 and TRBJ2-1): NAGVMQNPRHLVRRRGQEARLRCSPMKGHSHVYWYRQLPEEGLKFMVYLQKENIIDESGMPKERFSAEFPKEGPSILRIQQVVRGDSAAYFCASSHQTNNEQFFGPGTRLTVL.

The chain has TRBV20-1 and TRBJ1-4; checking the TCRdb D call of TRBD1 is not possible without DNA. This CDR3 region has 13 residues. Per the germline V gene, CDR1 is DFQATT and CDR2 is SNEGSKA (reference sequence). CDR3: CSASAQGGEKLFF.

V usage is TRBV7-9 and J usage is TRBJ2-5; TCRdb's D call of TRBD2 is untestable without DNA. The CDR3 is 16 amino acids. The germline CDR1 and CDR2 sequences are SEHNR and FQNEAQ (reference sequence). The CDR3 reads CASSLSSGSIQETQYF. Full variable domain (outside the CDR3, taken from reference TRBV7-9 and TRBJ2-5): DTGVSQNPRHKITKRGQNVTFRCDPISEHNRLYWYRQTLGQGPEFLTYFQNEAQLEKSRLLSDRFSAERPKGSFSTLEIQRTEQGDSAMYLCASSLSSGSIQETQYFGPGTRLLVL.

The chain's CDR3 is CASSRTSQETQYF. V gene TRBV5-1 combines with J gene TRBJ2-5; TCRdb calls TRBD1, which cannot be checked without DNA. This CDR3 region has 13 residues. The germline gives CDR1 SGHRS, CDR2 YFSETQ.

The V and J genes are TRBV24-1 and TRBJ1-2. Germline assignment: CDR1 KGHDR and CDR2 SFDVKD. The CDR3 extends over 12 amino acids. This CDR3 reads CATSRANYGYTF.

The rearrangement links TRBV24-1 to TRBJ2-2; the TRBD2 assignment by TCRdb is unverifiable without DNA. The CDR3 sequence is 15 residues long. Germline values: CDR1 KGHDR, CDR2 SFDVKD. The CDR3 reads CATSVSGSFTGELFF.

The chain uses TRBV7-9 and TRBJ1-1. This CDR3 region has 13 residues. Germline CDR1 SEHNR, CDR2 FQNEAQ (reference sequence). The CDR3 protein is CASSFDPRTEAFF.

V is TRBV6-4 and J is TRBJ2-1; TCRdb names TRBD1, which stays unverified in the absence of DNA. CDR3 length equals 19 residues. In germline, CDR1 is MRHNA, CDR2 SNTAGT. This CDR3 reads CASSPGQMLYVSSYNEQFF.

This chain connects TRBV7-9 to TRBJ2-7. This CDR3 region has 14 residues. The V gene's germline CDR1 is SEHNR and CDR2 FQNEAQ (reference sequence). CDR3 loop: CASSNDIPMMRQYF.

The chain couples TRBV24-1 to TRBJ2-2. This CDR3 is built from 18 residues. CDR1 KGHDR and CDR2 SFDVKD come from the germline V gene. Here the CDR3 reads CATSDAPGRVTNTGELFF.

The chain uses TRBV7-2 and TRBJ1-3; TCRdb lists TRBD1, though no DNA is available to test this call. This CDR3 is 15 amino acids long. The germline V gene has CDR1 SGHTA and CDR2 FQGNSA. The CDR3 region is CASSLSPDSGNTIYF.

The chain combines TRBV5-1 with TRBJ2-2; TCRdb's D call, TRBD1, is unchecked because there is no DNA. Germline CDR1 and CDR2: SGHRS and YFSETQ. The CDR3 length is 16 residues. The chain's CDR3 is CASSQTERANTGELFF.

The rearrangement links TRBV5-6 to TRBJ2-1; the TCRdb call, TRBD2, lacks DNA for checking. The CDR3 has 18 residues. Germline CDR1 is SGHDT and CDR2 is YYEEEE. Here the CDR3 reads CASSEFGTSGNSYNEQFF. Based on the CDR3 plus reference TRBV5-6 and TRBJ2-1, the full variable domain is DAGVTQSPTHLIKTRGQQVTLRCSPKSGHDTVSWYQQALGQGPQFIFQYYEEEERQRGNFPDRFSGHQFPNYSSELNVNALLLGDSALYLCASSEFGTSGNSYNEQFFGPGTRLTVL.

CDR3 protein: CASSLTGGSATNSPLHF. The genes are TRBV11-2 and TRBJ1-6. Looked up from germline, CDR1 is SGHAT and CDR2 is FQNNGV. This CDR3 comprises 17 residues.

V gene TRBV3-1 combines with J gene TRBJ1-1. The germline V gene encodes CDR1 LGHDT and CDR2 YNNKEL (reference sequence). This CDR3 comprises 13 residues. The CDR3 loop reads CASSQDRHLEAFF.

This rearrangement joins TRBV7-9 to TRBJ1-4; the TCRdb call, TRBD1, lacks DNA for checking. The CDR3 has 14 amino acids. Germline V CDR1 and CDR2: SEHNR, FQNEAQ (reference sequence). CDR3 region: CASRSGTGGEKLFF.

The V call is TRBV4-1, the J call TRBJ2-3; TCRdb's D call, TRBD2, is unchecked because there is no DNA. The CDR3 contains 18 residues. Germline V lookup: CDR1 MGHRA, CDR2 YSYEKL. CDR3 sequence: CASSQERDPSGYSDTQYF.

The chain links TRBV4-3 to TRBJ2-5. Germline CDR1 reads LGHNA; CDR2 reads YSLEER. The CDR3 loop spans 14 amino acids. This chain's CDR3 is CASSQSSAQETQYF.

The chain is built from TRBV29-1 and TRBJ2-1; TCRdb's D gene call, TRBD1, goes unchecked for lack of DNA. The CDR3 has 15 amino acids. The germline CDR1 and CDR2 sequences are SQVTM and ANQGSEA. This chain's CDR3 is CSVEEGGGQGWEQFF.

This CDR3 reads CASSPYRGQETQYF. The V and J genes are TRBV11-2 and TRBJ2-5; as DNA is missing, the TRBD1 call by TCRdb cannot be tested. The CDR3 has 14 residues. Germline CDR1 is SGHAT and CDR2 is FQNNGV.

The rearrangement links TRBV2 to TRBJ2-1; TCRdb returns TRBD1, unconfirmable since there is no DNA. The CDR3 is 14 amino acids. Germline assignment: CDR1 SNHLY and CDR2 FYNNEI. The CDR3 loop is CASSDGGLGNEQFF.